This passage covers 22 T cell receptor beta chains from one sample sequenced in a study of cytomegalovirus exposure and HLA in healthy donors. The PCR employed 60 Vbeta primers together with 13 Jbeta primers. The assay was immunoSEQ multiplex PCR, and TCRdb's table has in-frame clones only and misses some. Here the sample spans 250,000 to 350,000 clones, roughly 90% being singletons. Specimen: PBMCs. The receptors stem from a man aged 35-49 years in good health and CMV-seropositive.

J is TRBJ2-5 and V is TRBV5-4; 10 bases are a match to TRBD1. Germline V gene data show CDR1 as SGHNT and CDR2 as YYREEE (reference sequence). The junction had 8 bases not matched to a gene; V was cut back by 4 bases and J by 5 bases. This CDR3 spans 15 amino acids. For the CDR3, the DNA is TGTGCCAGCAGCACCTCGACAGGGGGCCGGGAGACCCAGTACTTC. It codes for CASSTSTGGRETQYF.

V is TRBV28 and J is TRBJ1-5; no definite D call. Germline V gene lookup returns CDR1 MDHEN and CDR2 SYDVKM. V shed 7 bases and J shed 1 base, with 8 bases lying between them. The CDR3 is 13 residues long. Here the CDR3 reads CASNSGSNQPQHF. The CDR3 coding sequence is TGTGCCAGCAACTCGGGAAGCAATCAGCCCCAGCATTTT.

The chain recombines TRBV5-1 with TRBJ2-1; tentatively, D is TRBD2 (5 bases). CDR3 size: 15 residues. The germline V gene encodes CDR1 SGHRS and CDR2 YFSETQ. The ends were cut back, 5 bases at V and 0 bases at J, with 12 bases in the middle. The chain's CDR3 is CASSFAGYSYNEQFF. The CDR3 bases are TGCGCCAGCAGTTTTGCGGGTTACTCCTACAATGAGCAGTTCTTC.

The DNA for the CDR3 is TGTGCCAGTAGTAGGGGTGACAGGGGGCCCCTCGAAGCTTTCTTT. Translation gives CASSRGDRGPLEAFF. The rearrangement joins TRBV19 to TRBJ1-1; TRBD1 matches 10 bases. Trimming at V came to 4 bases and at J to 8 bases, leaving 10 bases not matched to a gene. Germline CDR1 and CDR2: LNHDA and SQIVND (reference sequence). The CDR3 totals 15 residues. The variable domain in full, with the rest retrieved from reference TRBV19 and TRBJ1-1, is DGGITQSPKYLFRKEGQNVTLSCEQNLNHDAMYWYRQDPGQGLRLIYYSQIVNDFQKGDIAEGYSVSREKKESFPLTVTSAQKNPTAFYLCASSRGDRGPLEAFFGQGTRLTVV.

The chain carries TRBV13 and TRBJ2-7; 8 bases are a match to TRBD1. Germline CDR1 reads PRHDT; CDR2 reads FYEKMQ (reference sequence). The CDR3 consists of 15 residues. The V segment lost 5 bases and the J segment 3 bases; nucleotides outside the gene matches: 9. CDR3 in amino acids: CASSPTGTGLYEQYF. CDR3 coding DNA: TGTGCCAGCAGCCCTACCGGGACAGGCCTCTACGAGCAGTACTTC.

V is TRBV28 and J is TRBJ2-2, with 13 bases that match TRBD2. The junction had 3 bases not matched to a gene; V was cut back by 5 bases and J by 3 bases. The germline V gene has CDR1 MDHEN and CDR2 SYDVKM. The CDR3 has 16 residues. The CDR3 is CASSGTSGEYTGELFF. The CDR3 nucleotides read TGTGCCAGCAGTGGGACTAGCGGGGAATACACCGGGGAGCTGTTTTTT.

The rearrangement uses TRBV5-4 and TRBJ1-5, with D possibly TRBD1 on 6 matching bases. V shed 4 bases and J shed 3 bases, with 17 bases lying between them. The CDR3 is made up of 16 amino acids. Germline V gene sequence: CDR1 SGHNT, CDR2 YYREEE (reference sequence). CDR3 DNA: TGTGCCAGCAGCCCGGGGAGGGGGGGGCCCAATCAGCCCCAGCATTTT. This gives the protein CASSPGRGGPNQPQHF.

The rearrangement links TRBV7-3 to TRBJ2-2; D is possibly TRBD2 (6 bases). The CDR3 sequence is 16 residues long. V lost 2 bases, J lost 3 bases, and 13 bases lay in between. From germline, CDR1 is SGHTA and CDR2 FQGTGA. The DNA for the CDR3 is TGTGCCAGCAGCTTACTCGGAGGGATGGACACCGGGGAGCTGTTTTTT. Protein product: CASSLLGGMDTGELFF.

The CDR3 reads CASSPIARTARSYEQYF. The CDR3 DNA sequence: TGTGCCAGCTCACCAATTGCAAGGACAGCTCGTTCCTACGAGCAGTACTTC. This rearrangement joins TRBV18 to TRBJ2-7, with D tentatively TRBD1 (6 bases). Trimming pared 2 bases from V and 1 base from J, leaving 18 bases between. Germline CDR1 and CDR2: KGHSH and LQKENI. The CDR3 has 17 residues.

The V call is TRBV28, the J call TRBJ1-5; D is unresolved. CDR3 length: 18 amino acids. Germline V gene lookup returns CDR1 MDHEN and CDR2 SYDVKM. The V end lost 11 bases, the J end lost 0 bases, and 26 bases lay between the germline ends. The CDR3 loop is CASCPRGAPIYSNQPQHF. The CDR3 DNA follows: TGTGCCTCGTGCCCGAGAGGTGCCCCGATTTATAGCAATCAGCCCCAGCATTTT. Variable domain in full (rest from reference TRBV28 and TRBJ1-5): DVKVTQSSRYLVKRTGEKVFLECVQDMDHENMFWYRQDPGLGLRLIYFSYDVKMKEKGDIPEGYSVSREKKERFSLILESASTNQTSMYLCASCPRGAPIYSNQPQHFGDGTRLSIL.

The chain recombines TRBV30 with TRBJ1-6; D is ambiguous. Germline V CDR1 and CDR2: GTSNPN, SVGIG (reference sequence). Trimming took off 5 bases at V and 7 bases at J, with 12 bases between the two ends. This CDR3 has 13 residues. CDR3 nucleotide sequence: TGTGCCTGGGGCCGGGAGTCGAATTCACCCCTCCACTTT. This encodes CAWGRESNSPLHF.

Written as DNA, the CDR3 is TGTGCCAGTGGGGCTAGGGTCCGAGCCACTGAAGCTTTCTTT. Translation gives CASGARVRATEAFF. V gene TRBV6-5 combines with J gene TRBJ1-1, with a possible D match to TRBD1 (5 bases). Germline V gene lookup returns CDR1 MNHEY and CDR2 SVGAGI. V lost 9 bases, J lost 4 bases, and 18 bases lay in between. This CDR3 is built from 14 residues.

The chain joins TRBV18 to TRBJ1-1, with D tentatively TRBD1 (5 bases). Deletions cut 3 bases from V and 1 base from J, with 12 bases between. Germline V gene lookup returns CDR1 KGHSH and CDR2 LQKENI. This CDR3 comprises 15 residues. The CDR3 spells CASSPQGSGNTEAFF. DNA for the CDR3: TGTGCCAGCTCACCGCAGGGATCGGGGAACACTGAAGCTTTCTTT.

This clone was counted a single time. The chain combines TRBV19 with TRBJ2-5, with a possible D match to TRBD2 (6 bases). CDR3 size: 14 residues. CDR1 and CDR2 (germline): LNHDA, SQIVND (reference sequence). The ends were cut back, 7 bases at V and 2 bases at J, with 14 bases in the middle. The CDR3 region has the DNA TGTGCCAGTAACCCCGGCGGGGCTCAAGAGACCCAGTACTTC. Translating it yields CASNPGGAQETQYF.

The rearrangement joins TRBV29-1 to TRBJ2-5; D perhaps matches TRBD1 (6 bases). V lost 7 bases, J lost 4 bases, and 16 bases lay in between. The CDR3 runs 13 residues. Germline CDR1 and CDR2: SQVTM and ANQGSEA. CDR3 region: CSANHRVGETQYF. In DNA, the CDR3 is TGCAGCGCCAACCACAGGGTTGGAGAGACCCAGTACTTC. Variable domain in full (rest from reference TRBV29-1 and TRBJ2-5): SAVISQKPSRDICQRGTSLTIQCQVDSQVTMMFWYRQQPGQSLTLIATANQGSEATYESGFVIDKFPISRPNLTFSTLTVSNMSPEDSSIYLCSANHRVGETQYFGPGTRLLVL.

V and J are TRBV7-3 and TRBJ1-3; tentatively, D is TRBD1 (6 bases). V gave up 0 bases and J gave up 4 bases, with 13 bases separating them. The germline CDR1 and CDR2 sequences are SGHTA and FQGTGA. The CDR3 has 16 amino acids. In DNA, the CDR3 is TGTGCCAGCAGCTTAACCCCGGCTCAGGGGGGAAACACCATATATTTT. Translation gives CASSLTPAQGGNTIYF.

The V and J genes are TRBV4-2 and TRBJ1-4; D not certain. Trimming stripped 1 base from V and 8 bases from J, with 11 bases between. Per the germline V gene, CDR1 is LGHNA and CDR2 is YNFKEQ. The CDR3 spans 14 residues. The CDR3: CASSQGQAAEKLFF. For the CDR3, the DNA is TGTGCCAGCAGCCAAGGTCAGGCAGCAGAAAAACTGTTTTTT.

The V and J genes are TRBV4-3 and TRBJ2-7; D is possibly TRBD1 (6 bases). The CDR3 spans 18 residues. Looked up from germline, CDR1 is LGHNA and CDR2 is YSLEER. The V end lost 0 bases, the J end lost 2 bases, and 20 bases lay between the germline ends. The CDR3 nucleotides read TGCGCCAGCAGCCAAGATTCCTTAAAAACAGGGCCGACCTACGAGCAGTACTTC. This translates into CASSQDSLKTGPTYEQYF.

This clone was found a few times. The chain links TRBV2 to TRBJ1-1; TRBD1 matches 8 bases. The V segment lost 9 bases and the J segment 1 base; nucleotides outside the gene matches: 10. CDR1 SNHLY and CDR2 FYNNEI come from the germline V gene. This CDR3 is built from 15 residues. The DNA of the CDR3 is TGTGCCAGTAGTAAGTCCGGGACAGGGAACACTGAAGCTTTCTTT. It is translated as CASSKSGTGNTEAFF.

The rearrangement links TRBV19 to TRBJ1-3; possible D gene TRBD1, 5 bases. V lost 8 bases and J 4 bases, leaving 6 bases between the germline ends. CDR3 length equals 11 residues. Looked up from germline, CDR1 is LNHDA and CDR2 is SQIVND (reference sequence). CDR3 DNA sequence: TGTGCCAGTCCAGGGGGAAACACCATATATTTT. As protein: CASPGGNTIYF.

The chain links TRBV29-1 to TRBJ2-7, with D possibly matching TRBD2 (7 bases). Per the germline V gene, CDR1 is SQVTM and CDR2 is ANQGSEA. The CDR3 sequence is 13 residues long. Trimming shortened V by 7 bases and J by 6 bases, and 19 bases separated the two germline ends. CDR3 protein: CSAKRPGGREQYF. The DNA of the CDR3 is TGCAGCGCCAAACGACCCGGGGGGCGCGAGCAGTACTTC.

The CDR3: CASSYLAGVYNEQFF. The CDR3 DNA is TGTGCCAGCAGCTACCTAGCGGGAGTCTACAATGAGCAGTTCTTC. V gene TRBV7-6 combines with J gene TRBJ2-1, with TRBD2 identical over 10 bases. The CDR3 covers 15 residues. Germline V CDR1 and CDR2: SGHVS, FNYEAQ. J gave up 3 bases and V 4 bases, and 3 bases lay outside the gene matches.